The T cell receptor beta chain under discussion was sequenced for a study of identical twins. As to this clonotype: Its antigen is unidentified.

V was pared by 2 bases and J by 2 bases, with 6 bases of the junction left unmatched. Germline assignment: CDR1 MGHDK and CDR2 SYGVNS. The length of the CDR3 is 16 residues. Findings and limits, study-wide: Low generation-probability sequences were in excess among twin-shared out-of-frame alpha sequences. Zero-insertion analyses were open to partial confounding by invariant MAIT and iNKT cells. Memory repertoires lacked the insertion deficit that abundant cord blood beta clonotypes showed.

Using its own MiXCR run on the 5' RACE reads, TCRdb lists one record per CDR3 protein. Here the sample spans some 1,700,000 distinct CDR3 sequences, under 35% being singletons. The source material was cord blood. The clonotype comes from a newborn girl in good health. The rearrangement links TRBV25-1 to TRBJ2-7; 10 nucleotides align to TRBD1. Here the CDR3 reads CASSERGQGPAYEQYF. The CDR3, as DNA: TGTGCCAGCAGTGAAAGGGGACAGGGGCCGGCCTACGAGCAGTACTTC.